This T cell receptor beta chain appears in the sequencing data of a study of T cell repertoires in cytomegalovirus infection (dated by TCRdb to between 2018 and 2021). At the level of the whole study: The HLA type of each donor mattered for the analysis, because public TCR beta signatures pointed to carriage of CMV infection along with the matching HLA type.

General study outcomes and caveats: Carriers of CMV infection plus the relevant HLA type were discriminated by the cumulative frequency of public TCR beta family members in the study cohort and in an independent 352-donor cohort. The ex vivo response was dominated by HLA-C-restricted CMV-specific TCR beta clonotypes, and the single most frequent clonotype in two of eight donors was supplied by these HLA-C-restricted clonotypes.

For sequencing, an Illumina HiSeq 1500 was employed. TCRdb ran its own pipeline on the public reads, namely fastp trimming at Q25 and MiXCR clone calling, and kept in-frame beta chains. CDR3 protein duplicates are merged, each entry listing the most common genes and DNA. The sample profile shows roughly 500,000 distinct CDR3 sequences; approximately 15% of them were found once. The ten biggest clones cover 20% to 30% of the sample. This clonotype was counted only a few times. Its antigen target is currently unknown. Base qualities are not at hand, and no much larger clone is one base apart. Trimming removed 6 bases from V and 6 bases from J; the gene matches leave 1 base unexplained. CDR1 and CDR2 are drawn from the germline V gene (reference sequence): LGHDT, YNNKEL. Inclusive of the bounding cysteine and phenylalanine, the CDR3 is 13 residues long. The entry retains the CDR3 DNA only, 39 bases that are in frame from base 1.

The sequence came from a human donor in good health (CMV status not recorded). Some clones in this sample may be carry-over from other donors' samples. Sequencing was performed on CD8+ T cells from PBMCs. The chain links TRBV3-1 with TRBJ2-7; 14 bases in between match TRBD2. The CDR3 region reads CASRGLAGGEQYF. Here is the DNA: TGTGCCAGCAGAGGACTAGCGGGAGGCGAGCAGTACTTC.